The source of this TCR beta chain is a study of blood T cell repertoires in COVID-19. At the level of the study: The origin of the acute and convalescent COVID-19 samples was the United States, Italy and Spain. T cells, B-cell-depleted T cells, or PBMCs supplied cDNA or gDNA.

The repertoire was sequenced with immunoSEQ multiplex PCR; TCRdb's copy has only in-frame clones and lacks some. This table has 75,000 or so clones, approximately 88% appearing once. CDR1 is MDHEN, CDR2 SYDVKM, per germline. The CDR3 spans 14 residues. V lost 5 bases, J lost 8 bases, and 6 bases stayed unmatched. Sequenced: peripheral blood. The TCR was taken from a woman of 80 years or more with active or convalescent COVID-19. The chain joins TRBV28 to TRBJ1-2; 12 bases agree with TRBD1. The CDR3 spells CASSGRDRGRGYTF. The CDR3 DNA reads TGTGCCAGCAGTGGAAGGGACAGGGGGCGAGGCTACACCTTC.